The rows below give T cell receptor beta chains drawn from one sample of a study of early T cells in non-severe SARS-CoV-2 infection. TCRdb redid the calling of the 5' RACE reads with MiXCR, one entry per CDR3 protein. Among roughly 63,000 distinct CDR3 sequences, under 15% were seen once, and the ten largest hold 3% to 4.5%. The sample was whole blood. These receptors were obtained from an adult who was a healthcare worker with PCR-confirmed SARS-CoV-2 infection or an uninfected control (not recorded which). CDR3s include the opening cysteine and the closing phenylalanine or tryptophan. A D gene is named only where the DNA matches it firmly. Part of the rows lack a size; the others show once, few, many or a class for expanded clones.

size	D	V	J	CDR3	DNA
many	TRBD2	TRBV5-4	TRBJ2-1	CASSQELAGTYNEQFF	TGTGCCAGCAGCCAAGAACTAGCGGGAACCTACAATGAGCAGTTCTTC
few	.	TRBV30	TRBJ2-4	CALEGQGKNIQYF	TGTGCTCTTGAGGGGCAGGGCAAAAACATTCAGTACTTC
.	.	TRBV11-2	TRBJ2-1	CASGRRNEQFF	TGTGCCAGCGGCAGGCGGAATGAGCAGTTCTTC
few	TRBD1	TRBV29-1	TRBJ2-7	CSVNQGAGEQYF	TGCAGCGTTAACCAGGGGGCAGGCGAGCAGTACTTC
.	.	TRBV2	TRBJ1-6	CASRTEYNSPLHF	TGTGCCAGCAGGACCGAGTATAATTCACCCCTCCACTTT
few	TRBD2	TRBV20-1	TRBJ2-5	CSAPARLAAQETQYF	TGCAGTGCTCCGGCTCGGCTAGCGGCACAAGAGACCCAGTACTTC
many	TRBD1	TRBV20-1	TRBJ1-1	CSARDPGQGDTEAFF	TGCAGTGCTAGAGATCCGGGACAGGGAGACACTGAAGCTTTCTTT
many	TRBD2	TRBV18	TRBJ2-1	CASSPPGLVLDEQFF	TGTGCCAGCTCACCACCGGGACTAGTCCTCGATGAGCAGTTCTTC
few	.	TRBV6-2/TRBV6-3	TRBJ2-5	CASRVRVRAETQYF	TGTGCCAGCAGGGTTAGGGTCCGGGCGGAGACCCAGTACTTC
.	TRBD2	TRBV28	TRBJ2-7	CASSFRGDSYEQYF	TGTGCCAGCAGTTTTCGGGGGGACTCCTACGAGCAGTACTTC
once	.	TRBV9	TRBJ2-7	CASSVGRLADEQYF	TGTGCCAGCAGCGTAGGTAGGTTGGCGGACGAGCAGTACTTC
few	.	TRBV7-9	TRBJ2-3	CASSPRSGTGIPNTQYF	TGTGCCAGCAGCCCGAGGTCCGGGACTGGGATTCCCAATACGCAGTATTTT
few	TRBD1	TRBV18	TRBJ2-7	CASSLGTGHAYEQYF	TGTGCCAGCTCACTGGGGACAGGGCATGCCTACGAGCAGTACTTC
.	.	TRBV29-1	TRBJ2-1	CSVALTLSSYNEQFF	TGCAGCGTTGCACTAACCCTCAGCTCCTACAATGAGCAGTTCTTC
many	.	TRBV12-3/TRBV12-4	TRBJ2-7	CASSTTDSSYEQYF	TGTGCCAGCAGTACGACCGACAGCTCCTACGAGCAGTACTTC
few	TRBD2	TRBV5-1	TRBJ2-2	CASSLREGGVGELFF	TGCGCCAGCAGCTTGCGGGAGGGCGGCGTCGGGGAGCTGTTTTTT
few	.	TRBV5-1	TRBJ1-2	CASSLGQFYGYTF	TGCGCCAGCAGCTTGGGGCAATTCTATGGCTACACCTTC
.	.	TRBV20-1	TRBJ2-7	CSAREGFYEQYF	TGCAGTGCTAGAGAGGGGTTCTACGAGCAGTACTTC
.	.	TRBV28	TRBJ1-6	CASKIGDTYNSPLHF	TGTGCCAGCAAAATCGGGGACACCTATAATTCACCCCTCCACTTT
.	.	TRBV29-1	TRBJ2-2	CSVTENTGELFF	TGCAGCGTGACAGAGAACACCGGGGAGCTGTTTTTT
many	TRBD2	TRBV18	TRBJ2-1	CASSGGSSYNEQFF	TGTGCCAGCTCAGGCGGGAGCTCCTACAATGAGCAGTTCTTC
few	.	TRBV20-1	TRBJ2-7	CSARATTRSYEQYF	TGCAGTGCTAGAGCCACCACCCGATCCTACGAGCAGTACTTC
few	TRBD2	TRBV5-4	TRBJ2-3	CASSRRLAGGADTQYF	TGTGCCAGCAGCCGGAGACTAGCGGGAGGCGCAGATACGCAGTATTTT
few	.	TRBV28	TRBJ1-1	CASITGGTEAFF	TGTGCCAGCATAACGGGGGGCACTGAAGCTTTCTTT
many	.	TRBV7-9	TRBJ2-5	CASSLARNPETQYF	TGTGCCAGCAGCTTAGCGCGGAACCCCGAGACCCAGTACTTC
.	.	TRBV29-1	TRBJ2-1	CSAGGLAVDNEQFF	TGCAGCGCCGGTGGCTTGGCGGTGGACAATGAGCAGTTCTTC
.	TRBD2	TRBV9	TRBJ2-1	CASRTSGEGNEQFF	TGTGCCAGCCGGACTAGCGGGGAGGGGAATGAGCAGTTCTTC
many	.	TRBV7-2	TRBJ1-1	CASSPSVGTEAFF	TGTGCCAGCAGCCCCTCCGTAGGCACTGAAGCTTTCTTT
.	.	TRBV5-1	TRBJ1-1	CASSPRPGGNTEAFF	TGCGCCAGCAGCCCGCGACCGGGAGGGAACACTGAAGCTTTCTTT
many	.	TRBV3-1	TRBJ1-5	CASSQAWDDQPQHF	TGTGCCAGCAGCCAAGCCTGGGACGATCAGCCCCAGCATTTT
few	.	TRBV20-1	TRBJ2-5	CSAGDLSGGETQYF	TGCAGTGCTGGAGATCTTAGTGGGGGGGAGACCCAGTACTTC
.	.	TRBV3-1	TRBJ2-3	CASSPSLEDTQYF	TGTGCCAGCAGCCCCAGCCTGGAGGATACGCAGTATTTT
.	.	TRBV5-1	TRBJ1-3	CASSLAATGNTIYF	TGCGCCAGCAGCTTGGCCGCCACTGGAAACACCATATATTTT
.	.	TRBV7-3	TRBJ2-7	CASSLMIQGSKEQYF	TGTGCCAGCAGCTTAATGATCCAGGGGTCCAAGGAGCAGTACTTC
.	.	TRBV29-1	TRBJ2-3	CSVEVDNPDTQYF	TGCAGCGTTGAAGTAGACAACCCAGATACGCAGTATTTT
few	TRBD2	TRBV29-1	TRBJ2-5	CSVMMGGVQETQYF	TGCAGCGTGATGATGGGAGGGGTCCAAGAGACCCAGTACTTC
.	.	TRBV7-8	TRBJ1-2	CASSLAGGPVYGYTF	TGTGCCAGCAGCTTAGCGGGGGGGCCCGTATATGGCTACACCTTC
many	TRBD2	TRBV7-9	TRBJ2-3	CASSLVPGTSGTDTQYF	TGTGCCAGCAGCTTAGTGCCCGGGACTAGCGGCACAGATACGCAGTATTTT
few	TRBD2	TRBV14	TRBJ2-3	CASSLQLAGGGTDTQYF	TGTGCCAGCAGCTTACAGCTAGCGGGAGGCGGCACAGATACGCAGTATTTT
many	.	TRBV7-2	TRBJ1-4	CASSLARGRVEKLFF	TGTGCCAGCAGCTTAGCGAGAGGGAGGGTTGAAAAACTGTTTTTT
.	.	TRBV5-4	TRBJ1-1	CASSLDDRTEAFF	TGTGCCAGCAGCTTAGACGATAGGACTGAAGCTTTCTTT
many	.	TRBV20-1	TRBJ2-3	CSAVSSSPYTDTQYF	TGCAGTGCTGTCTCTAGCAGTCCGTACACAGATACGCAGTATTTT
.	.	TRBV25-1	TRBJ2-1	CASRLDYLGNEQFF	TGTGCCAGCAGACTCGACTACCTGGGCAATGAGCAGTTCTTC
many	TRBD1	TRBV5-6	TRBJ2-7	CASSRDRFYEQYF	TGTGCCAGCAGCCGGGACAGGTTCTACGAGCAGTACTTC
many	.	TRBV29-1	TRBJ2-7	CSVEWQAGSYEQYF	TGCAGCGTTGAATGGCAGGCCGGCTCCTACGAGCAGTACTTC
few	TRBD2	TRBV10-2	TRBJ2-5	CASGNDGLAMETQYF	TGCGCCAGCGGGAACGATGGACTAGCGATGGAGACCCAGTACTTC
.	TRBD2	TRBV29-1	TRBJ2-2	CSASIAGAGELFF	TGCAGCGCCTCGATAGCGGGAGCCGGGGAGCTGTTTTTT
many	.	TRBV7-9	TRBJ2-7	CASSSGESSYEQYF	TGTGCCAGCTCCTCGGGGGAAAGCTCCTACGAGCAGTACTTC
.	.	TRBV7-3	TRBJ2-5	CASSLEWPVVWKETQYF	TGTGCCAGCAGCTTAGAATGGCCAGTCGTTTGGAAAGAGACCCAGTACTTC
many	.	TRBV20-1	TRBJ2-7	CSARDLGQSYEQYF	TGCAGTGCTAGAGATCTGGGGCAGAGCTACGAGCAGTACTTC
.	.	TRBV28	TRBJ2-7	CASSIGLKGSYEQYF	TGTGCCAGCAGCATCGGACTCAAGGGGTCCTACGAGCAGTACTTC
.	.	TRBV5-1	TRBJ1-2	CASPTAIGTPGYTF	TGCGCCAGCCCTACCGCAATTGGGACACCTGGCTACACCTTC
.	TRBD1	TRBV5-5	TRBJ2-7	CASSGQGSYEQYF	TGTGCCAGCAGCGGACAGGGCTCCTACGAGCAGTACTTC
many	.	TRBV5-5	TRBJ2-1	CASSLGPVGNEQFF	TGTGCCAGCAGCCTCGGGCCAGTTGGCAATGAGCAGTTCTTC